Presented here are 13 T cell receptor beta chains from one specimen sequenced in a study of beta chain features in type 1 diabetes. General study results and limits: Shorter TCRB CDR3s, moderately but significantly so, were found in Type 1 diabetes patients in all four CD4+ subsets.

Antigens for these TCRs are unknown. The isolated RNA, all of it, was reverse transcribed, so expressed TCRB transcripts were what got sequenced. Measured with immunoSEQ multiplex PCR; TCRdb has only the in-frame clones, and not every one. The sample lists 150,000 to 170,000 clones; about 9.4% were seen once. Sequencing was done on a sample of central memory CD4+ T cells from blood. These receptor sequences come from a man aged 25-45 years with type 1 diabetes.

This clone was found many times. The chain is built from TRBV14 and TRBJ2-3, with D perhaps matching TRBD2 (6 bases). The CDR3 runs 15 residues. Trimming took 4 bases from V and 8 from J, leaving 19 bases between them. CDR1 and CDR2 from the germline V gene are SGHDN and FVKESK. The CDR3 nucleotides read TGTGCCAGCAGCCCGGCCGGACTAACCTTCAGTACGCAGTATTTT. Protein product: CASSPAGLTFSTQYF.

The CDR3 loop reads CASSPAPGGPTEAFF. The CDR3 DNA reads as TGTGCCAGCTCACCAGCACCGGGGGGGCCAACTGAAGCTTTCTTT. The rearrangement uses TRBV18 and TRBJ1-1; D perhaps matches TRBD1 (6 bases). This CDR3 region has 15 residues. V lost 2 bases to trimming and J lost 5 bases, with 15 bases between them. Germline V lookup: CDR1 KGHSH, CDR2 LQKENI.

This clone was seen only a few times. Other DNA sequences from this sample encode an identical CDR3 as well. This chain connects TRBV27 to TRBJ2-5; D possibly corresponds to TRBD1 (5 bases). CDR1 and CDR2 from the germline V gene are MNHEY and SMNVEV (reference sequence). Trimming took off 6 bases at V and 5 bases at J, with 13 bases between the two ends. CDR3 length equals 13 residues. Written as DNA, the CDR3 is TGTGCCAGCAGCTCTAGGGGTCGGGAGACCCAGTACTTC. The encoded protein is CASSSRGRETQYF.

The rearrangement joins TRBV5-1 to TRBJ2-1; perhaps TRBD1 as D (8 bases). The CDR3 is 14 amino acids. Germline V gives CDR1 SGHRS, CDR2 YFSETQ. V was pared by 0 bases and J by 8 bases, with 12 bases between. CDR3 DNA sequence: TGCGCCAGCAGCTTGGCAACAGGGGGGGATGAGCAGTTCTTC. This translates into CASSLATGGDEQFF.

This clone has just a few counts. The chain is built from TRBV19 and TRBJ1-1; TRBD1 agrees at 7 bases. The germline V gene has CDR1 LNHDA and CDR2 SQIVND (reference sequence). Trimming at V came to 6 bases and at J to 6 bases, leaving 7 bases not matched to a gene. The CDR3 runs to 13 residues. The CDR3 reads CASSINDRAEAFF. The CDR3 DNA reads TGTGCCAGTAGCATTAATGACAGGGCTGAAGCTTTCTTT.

The rearrangement uses TRBV19 and TRBJ2-3; 7 bases match TRBD2. There are 17 residues in the CDR3. After removal of 3 bases from V and 4 bases from J, the junction contained 13 bases not matched to a gene. Germline values: CDR1 LNHDA, CDR2 SQIVND (reference sequence). Here the CDR3 DNA reads TGTGCCAGTAGTATTTTATCGTCGGGAGGTGGAGCAGATACGCAGTATTTT. The encoded protein is CASSILSSGGGADTQYF.

V usage is TRBV25-1 and J usage is TRBJ2-1; 7 bases map to TRBD2. Germline values: CDR1 MGHDK, CDR2 SYGVNS. The J segment lost 6 bases and the V segment lost 6 bases, leaving 8 bases of the junction unmatched. The CDR3 is made up of 14 amino acids. CDR3 region: CASSPSAGLNEQFF. The CDR3 region has the DNA TGTGCCAGCAGCCCGTCAGCGGGGCTCAATGAGCAGTTCTTC.

The chain is built from TRBV2 and TRBJ2-5; D perhaps matches TRBD2 (5 bases). Germline loops: CDR1 SNHLY, CDR2 FYNNEI. The ends were cut back, 3 bases at V and 1 base at J, with 9 bases in the middle. CDR3 length: 14 residues. CDR3 nucleotides: TGTGCCAGCAGTGATTCCCGGGGCCAAGAGACCCAGTACTTC. Translating it yields CASSDSRGQETQYF.

This clone was observed many times. The chain combines TRBV4-3 with TRBJ2-1, with no clear D. The germline V and J ends were trimmed by 1 base and 8 bases, with 15 bases remaining between them. This CDR3 has 15 residues. In germline, CDR1 is LGHNA, CDR2 YSLEER. Here the CDR3 reads CASSQGGTQGYEQFF. DNA for the CDR3: TGCGCCAGCAGCCAAGGCGGAACCCAAGGCTATGAGCAGTTCTTC.

This chain joins TRBV25-1 and TRBJ2-1; TRBD2 aligns across 12 bases. The V gene's germline CDR1 is MGHDK and CDR2 SYGVNS. Losses at the gene ends were 4 bases for V and 6 bases for J; bases not matched to a gene: 7. CDR3 length: 16 residues. Here the CDR3 reads CASSAWTSGKTNEQFF. CDR3 nucleotides: TGTGCCAGCAGTGCTTGGACTAGCGGGAAGACCAATGAGCAGTTCTTC. Filled out from reference TRBV25-1 and TRBJ2-1, the complete variable domain reads EADIYQTPRYLVIGTGKKITLECSQTMGHDKMYWYQQDPGMELHLIHYSYGVNSTEKGDLSSESTVSRIRTEHFPLTLESARPSHTSQYLCASSAWTSGKTNEQFFGPGTRLTVL.

A few counts support this clone. The V call is TRBV7-9, the J call TRBJ2-2, with D hard to call. Germline CDR1 SEHNR, CDR2 FQNEAQ (reference sequence). The CDR3 loop spans 13 amino acids. V dropped 5 bases and J dropped 4 bases, with 8 bases sitting between them. For the CDR3, the DNA is TGTGCCAGCAGCACCTACGGCACCGGGGAGCTGTTTTTT. This sequence encodes CASSTYGTGELFF.

This clone occurred a few times. This chain uses TRBV5-1 with TRBJ2-7, with D unclear. Germline loops: CDR1 SGHRS, CDR2 YFSETQ. This CDR3 has 14 amino acids. Trimming pared 0 bases from V and 2 bases from J, leaving 9 bases between. The CDR3 is CASSLDSPPYEQYF. The CDR3 coding sequence is TGCGCCAGCAGCTTGGACAGTCCCCCCTACGAGCAGTACTTC.

The chain carries TRBV28 and TRBJ1-2; D uncertain. The CDR3 runs to 17 residues. V was trimmed by 1 base and J by 5 bases, leaving 20 bases between them. From germline, CDR1 is MDHEN and CDR2 SYDVKM. CDR3 sequence: CASSLSRVWGGQYGYTF. The CDR3 DNA reads as TGTGCCAGCAGTTTATCCCGGGTTTGGGGAGGGCAGTATGGCTACACCTTC.